These T cell receptor beta chains were read from a single sample in a study of technical replicates of blood from a handful of donors. Data came from immunoSEQ multiplex PCR; TCRdb stores just in-frame clones and leaves some out. The table has tens of thousands of clones, about nine tenths seen once. Sequencing was done on a sample of PBMCs. These receptors were collected from a human donor in good health. Some clones in this sample may be carry-over from other donors' samples. Both conserved end residues are part of each CDR3.

v_gene | CDR3aa
TRBV4-3 | CASSHSALAGVADTQYF
TRBV11-3 | CASRRQGDTGELFF
TRBV18 | CASSPGTSTSNEQFF
TRBV5-1 | CASKVSGTPPYEQYF
TRBV19 | CASSAYSGGAQDTQYF
TRBV30 | CAWSPSTSLYQETQYF
TRBV13 | CASSFGWSSYNSPLHF
TRBV29-1 | CSVNTDRGEQYF
TRBV2 | CASKQGLNPNQPQHF
TRBV14 | CASSLSSGANVLTF
TRBV1 | CTSSQVTGDSTEAFF
TRBV19 | CASSARTENTEAFF
TRBV2 | CASRRDKSYGEQFF
TRBV4-3 | CASSQDILGGLGYTF
TRBV6-6 | CASSYSAGHGNTEAFF
TRBV5-4 | CASSNDRVYGYTF
TRBV15 | CATSSTGMGPMNTEAFF
TRBV9 | CASSVSGGSSAEAFF
TRBV5-1 | CASSPGTALAFNEKLFF
TRBV6-5 | CASSSPRQGNSPLHF
TRBV16 | CASSQAGAPSDTQYF
TRBV29-1 | CSVALNTEAFF
TRBV27 | CASSLLGASYEQYF
TRBV5-5 | CASSLGPGGAQPQHF
TRBV18 | CASSPTPGQGIPANEKLFF
TRBV12-5 | CASGLIPAGGHGYTF
TRBV7-2 | CASSSRGDLVTDTQYF
TRBV30 | CAWGRLAGGPTDTQYF
TRBV5-1 | CASSSLGGGPYEQYF
TRBV4-1 | CASSQRTSGRSTNEQFF
TRBV11-1 | CASSLVWRADTQYF
TRBV5-4 | CASSLSANYGYTF
TRBV6-5 | CASSSLGGSYNEQFF
TRBV7-2 | CAVRSTGELFF
TRBV14 | CASSPGGTGIYEQYF
TRBV6-1 | CASRRLAGLSDTQYF
TRBV19 | CASSSGQELTGELFF
TRBV2 | CASSDRGNQPQHF
TRBV5-1 | CASSADRVETQYF
TRBV2 | CASRWTGSLSETQYF
TRBV5-1 | CASSNPGQSPAGELFF
TRBV2 | CASSESETHGAQYF
TRBV7-9 | CASRPKRREKRNTEAFF
TRBV11-3 | CASSRGGLSAQYF
TRBV7-6 | CASTPGTGGTGELFF
TRBV18 | CASSPEDRDNQPQHF
TRBV9 | CASSVRTDPDEQYF
TRBV6-1 | CASSEGGRTTKQYF
TRBV6-1 | CASSGDDRGGSHSYEQYF
TRBV5-8 | CASSWRVNTEAFF